This T cell receptor beta chain was retrieved from a study of shared clonotypes between healthy human individuals. Study overall: The study enrolled a couple of women and a few men aged 18 to 49.

This clone was recorded only once. The antigen remains unidentified. This CDR3 spans 15 amino acids. Trimming cost V 0 bases and J 6 bases; bases outside gene matches: 2. The V gene's germline CDR1 is SGHNT and CDR2 YYREEE (reference sequence). Findings and limits, study-wide: Lower generation probabilities were found for non-shared clonotypes than for those shared by all four donors. Generally, naive subsets (rather than memory subsets) showed larger estimated richness.

Sequencing was performed with immunoSEQ multiplex PCR; in TCRdb, only in-frame clones are kept and a portion is missing. The profile shows some 2,100,000 clones, around 95% of them singletons. The sequence derives from a man younger than 30 in good health. This chain joins TRBV5-4 and TRBJ1-6, with 8 bases lining up with TRBD1. What was sequenced was naive CD4+ T cells sorted from blood. As to subset: CD45RA+ positively selected. The DNA for the CDR3 is TGTGCCAGCAGCTTGGATACAGGGGGTAATTCACCCCTCCACTTT. Translating gives CASSLDTGGNSPLHF.